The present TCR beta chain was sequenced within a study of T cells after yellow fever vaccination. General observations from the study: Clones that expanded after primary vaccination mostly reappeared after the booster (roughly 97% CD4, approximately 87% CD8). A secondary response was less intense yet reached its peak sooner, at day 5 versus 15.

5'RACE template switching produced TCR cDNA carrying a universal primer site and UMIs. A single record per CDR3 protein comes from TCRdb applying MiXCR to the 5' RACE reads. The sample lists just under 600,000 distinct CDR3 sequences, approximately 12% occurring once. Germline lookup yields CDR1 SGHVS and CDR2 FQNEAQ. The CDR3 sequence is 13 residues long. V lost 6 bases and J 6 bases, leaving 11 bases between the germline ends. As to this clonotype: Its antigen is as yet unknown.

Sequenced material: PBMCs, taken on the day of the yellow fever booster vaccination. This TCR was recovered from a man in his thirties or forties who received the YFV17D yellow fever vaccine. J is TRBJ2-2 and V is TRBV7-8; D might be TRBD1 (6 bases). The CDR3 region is CASRPTGSGELFF. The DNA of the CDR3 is TGTGCCAGCAGACCAACAGGGTCCGGGGAGCTGTTTTTT.